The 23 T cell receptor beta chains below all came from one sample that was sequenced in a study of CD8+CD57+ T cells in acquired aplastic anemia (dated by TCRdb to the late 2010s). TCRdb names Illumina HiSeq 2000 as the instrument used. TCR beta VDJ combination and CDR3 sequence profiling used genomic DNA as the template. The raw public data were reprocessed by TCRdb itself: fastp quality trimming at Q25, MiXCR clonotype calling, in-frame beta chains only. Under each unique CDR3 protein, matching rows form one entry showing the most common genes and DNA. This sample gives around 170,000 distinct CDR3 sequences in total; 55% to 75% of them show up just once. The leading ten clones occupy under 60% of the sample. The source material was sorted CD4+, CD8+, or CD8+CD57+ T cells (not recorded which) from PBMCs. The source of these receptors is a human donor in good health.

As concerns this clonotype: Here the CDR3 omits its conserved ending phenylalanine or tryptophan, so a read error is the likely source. CDR3: CASSRGLAGGYYEQYL. The CDR3, as DNA: TGCGCCAGCAGCCGAGGACTAGCGGGGGGATACTACGAGCAGTACCTC. This chain uses TRBV5-1 with TRBJ2-7; 14 bases fit TRBD2. The CDR3 is made up of 16 amino acids. Germline CDR1 reads SGHRS; CDR2 reads YFSETQ. V was clipped by 4 bases and J by 3 bases; unmatched bases: 6.

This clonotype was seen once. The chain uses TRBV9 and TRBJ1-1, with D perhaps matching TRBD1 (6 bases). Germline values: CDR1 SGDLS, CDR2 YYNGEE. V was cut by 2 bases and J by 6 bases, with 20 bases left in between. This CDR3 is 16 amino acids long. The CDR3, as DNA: TGTGCCAGCAGCGTGGGGGGCGTAGGGTTAAACGCTGAAGCTTTCTTT. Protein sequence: CASSVGGVGLNAEAFF.

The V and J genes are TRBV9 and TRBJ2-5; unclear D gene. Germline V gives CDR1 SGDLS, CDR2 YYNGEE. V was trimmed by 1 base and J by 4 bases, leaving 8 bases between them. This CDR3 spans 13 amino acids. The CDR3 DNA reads TGTGCCAGCAGCGTACAGATAGGAGAGACCCAGTACTTC. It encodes CASSVQIGETQYF.

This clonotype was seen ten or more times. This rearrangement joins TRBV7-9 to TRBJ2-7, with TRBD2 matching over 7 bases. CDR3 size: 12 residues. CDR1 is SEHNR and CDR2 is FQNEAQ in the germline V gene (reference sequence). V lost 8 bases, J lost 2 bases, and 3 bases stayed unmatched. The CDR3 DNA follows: TGTGCCAGCGGGGGGGATACCTACGAGCAGTACTTC. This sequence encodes CASGGDTYEQYF.

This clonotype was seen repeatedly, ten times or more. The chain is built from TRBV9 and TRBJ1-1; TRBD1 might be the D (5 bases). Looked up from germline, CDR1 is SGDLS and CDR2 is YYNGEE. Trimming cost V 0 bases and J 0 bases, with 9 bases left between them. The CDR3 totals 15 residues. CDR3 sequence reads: CASSVGGGLNTEAFF. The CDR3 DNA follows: TGTGCCAGCAGCGTAGGTGGGGGGTTGAACACTGAAGCTTTCTTT. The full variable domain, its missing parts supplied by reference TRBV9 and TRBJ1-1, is DSGVTQTPKHLITATGQRVTLRCSPRSGDLSVYWYQQSLDQGLQFLIQYYNGEERAKGNILERFSAQQFPDLHSELNLSSLELGDSALYFCASSVGGGLNTEAFFGQGTRLTVV.

The CDR3: CASSARGTGGQETQYF. Written as DNA, the CDR3 is TGTGCCAGCAGCGCAAGGGGGACAGGGGGCCAAGAGACCCAGTACTTC. The V call is TRBV9, the J call TRBJ2-5; 11 nucleotides match TRBD1. V trimming: 3 bases; J trimming: 1 base; junction bases outside the gene matches: 5. The CDR3 loop spans 16 amino acids. Germline loops: CDR1 SGDLS, CDR2 YYNGEE.

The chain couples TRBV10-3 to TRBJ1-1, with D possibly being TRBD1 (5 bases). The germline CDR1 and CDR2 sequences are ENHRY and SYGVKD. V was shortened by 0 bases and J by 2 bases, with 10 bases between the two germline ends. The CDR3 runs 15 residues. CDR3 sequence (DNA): TGTGCCATCAGTGAGTCGAAAGGGGAAAACACTGAAGCTTTCTTT. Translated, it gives CAISESKGENTEAFF.

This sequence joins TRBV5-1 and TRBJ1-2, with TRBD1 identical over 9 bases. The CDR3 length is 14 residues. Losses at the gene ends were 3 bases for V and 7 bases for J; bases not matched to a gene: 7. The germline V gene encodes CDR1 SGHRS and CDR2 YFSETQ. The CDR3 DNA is TGCGCCAGCAGCTCCGGACAGGGGAAGGGTGGCTACACCTTC. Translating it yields CASSSGQGKGGYTF.

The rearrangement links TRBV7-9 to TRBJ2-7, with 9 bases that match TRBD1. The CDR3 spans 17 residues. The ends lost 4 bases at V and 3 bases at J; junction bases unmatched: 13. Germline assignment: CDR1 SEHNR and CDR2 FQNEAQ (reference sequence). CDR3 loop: CASSWANFETGGYEQYF. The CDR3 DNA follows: TGTGCCAGCAGCTGGGCCAATTTTGAGACAGGGGGCTACGAGCAGTACTTC.

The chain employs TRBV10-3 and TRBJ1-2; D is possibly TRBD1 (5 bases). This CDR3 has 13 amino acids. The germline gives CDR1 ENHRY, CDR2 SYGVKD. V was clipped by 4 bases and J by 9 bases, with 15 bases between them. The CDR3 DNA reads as TGTGCCATCAGTGGTGGGGGAGGCGGTCGCTACACCTTC. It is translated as CAISGGGGGRYTF.

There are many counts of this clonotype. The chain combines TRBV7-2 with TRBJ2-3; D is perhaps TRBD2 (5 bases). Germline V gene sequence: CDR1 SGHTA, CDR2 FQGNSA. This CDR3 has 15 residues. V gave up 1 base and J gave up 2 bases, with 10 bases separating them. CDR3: CASSLEAASTDTQYF. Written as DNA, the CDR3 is TGTGCCAGCAGCTTAGAAGCGGCGTCCACAGATACGCAGTATTTT.

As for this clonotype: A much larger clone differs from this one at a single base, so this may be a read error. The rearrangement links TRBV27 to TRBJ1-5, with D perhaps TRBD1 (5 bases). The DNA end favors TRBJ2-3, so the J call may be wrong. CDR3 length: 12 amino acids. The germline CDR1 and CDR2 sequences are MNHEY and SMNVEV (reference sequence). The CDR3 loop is CASGLDNQPQYF. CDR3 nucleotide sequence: TGTGCCAGCGGCTTGGACAATCAGCCCCAGTATTTT.

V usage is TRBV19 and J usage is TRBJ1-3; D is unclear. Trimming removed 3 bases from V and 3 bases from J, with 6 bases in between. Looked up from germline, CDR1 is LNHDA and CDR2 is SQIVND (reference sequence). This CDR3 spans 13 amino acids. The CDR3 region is CASSIFVGNTIYF. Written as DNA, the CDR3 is TGTGCCAGTAGTATCTTCGTTGGAAACACCATATATTTT.

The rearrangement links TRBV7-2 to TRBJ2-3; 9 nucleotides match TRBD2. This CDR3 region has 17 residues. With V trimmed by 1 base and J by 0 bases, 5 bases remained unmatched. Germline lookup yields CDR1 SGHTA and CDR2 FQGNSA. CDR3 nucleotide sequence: TGTGCCAGCAGCTTAGTTCGGCTAGCGGGGAGCACAGATACGCAGTATTTT. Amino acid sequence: CASSLVRLAGSTDTQYF.

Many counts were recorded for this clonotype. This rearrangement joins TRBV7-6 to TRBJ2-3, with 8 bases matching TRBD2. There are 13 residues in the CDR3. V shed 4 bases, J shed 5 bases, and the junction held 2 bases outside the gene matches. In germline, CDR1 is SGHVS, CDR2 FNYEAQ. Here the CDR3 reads CASSSGGIDTQYF. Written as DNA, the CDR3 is TGTGCCAGCAGCTCGGGAGGGATAGATACGCAGTATTTT.

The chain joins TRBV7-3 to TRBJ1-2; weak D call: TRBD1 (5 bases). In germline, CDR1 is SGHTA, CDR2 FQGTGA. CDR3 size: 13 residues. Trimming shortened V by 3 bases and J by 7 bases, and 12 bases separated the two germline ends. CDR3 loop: CASSLEAGSGYTF. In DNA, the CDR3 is TGTGCCAGCAGCTTGGAGGCAGGGTCTGGCTACACCTTC.

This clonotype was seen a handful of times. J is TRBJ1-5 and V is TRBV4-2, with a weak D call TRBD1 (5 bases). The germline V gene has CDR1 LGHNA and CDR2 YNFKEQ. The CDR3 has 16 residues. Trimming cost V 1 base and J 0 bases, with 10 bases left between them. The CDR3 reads CASSQGDSSSNQPQHF. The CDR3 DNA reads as TGTGCCAGCAGCCAAGGAGACAGTTCTAGCAATCAGCCCCAGCATTTT.

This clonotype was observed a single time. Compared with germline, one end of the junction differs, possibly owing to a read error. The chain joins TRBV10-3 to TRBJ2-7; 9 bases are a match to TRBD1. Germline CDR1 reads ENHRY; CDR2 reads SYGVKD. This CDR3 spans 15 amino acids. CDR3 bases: TGTGCCAGCAGTGAGGGGGACAGGGCCGCCTACGAGCAGTACTTC. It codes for CASSEGDRAAYEQYF.

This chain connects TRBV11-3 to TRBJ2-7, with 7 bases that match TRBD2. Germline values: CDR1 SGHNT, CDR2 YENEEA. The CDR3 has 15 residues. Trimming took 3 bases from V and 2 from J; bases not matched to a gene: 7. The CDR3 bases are TGTGCCAGCAGCTTGGGGCGGGAGATTACCTACGAGCAGTACTTC. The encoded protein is CASSLGREITYEQYF.

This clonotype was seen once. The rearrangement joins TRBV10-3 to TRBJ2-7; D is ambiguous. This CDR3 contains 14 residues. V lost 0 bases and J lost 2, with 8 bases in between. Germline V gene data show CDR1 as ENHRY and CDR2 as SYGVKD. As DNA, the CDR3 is TGTGCCATCAGTGAGTCTCCCCCGACCTACGAGCAGTACTTC. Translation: CAISESPPTYEQYF.

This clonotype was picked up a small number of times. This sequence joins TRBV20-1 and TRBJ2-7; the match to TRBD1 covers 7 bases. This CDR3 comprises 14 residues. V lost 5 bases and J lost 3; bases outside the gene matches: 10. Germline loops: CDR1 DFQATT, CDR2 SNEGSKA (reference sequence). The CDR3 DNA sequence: TGCAGTGCTTTGCGGACAGGCTCCTACTACGAGCAGTACTTC. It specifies CSALRTGSYYEQYF.

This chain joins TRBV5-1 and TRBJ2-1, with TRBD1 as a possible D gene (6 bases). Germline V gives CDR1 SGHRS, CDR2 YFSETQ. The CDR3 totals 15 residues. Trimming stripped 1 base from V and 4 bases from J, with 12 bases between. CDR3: CASSLRGKEYNEQFF. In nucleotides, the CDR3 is TGCGCCAGCAGCTTGAGGGGGAAGGAGTACAATGAGCAGTTCTTC.

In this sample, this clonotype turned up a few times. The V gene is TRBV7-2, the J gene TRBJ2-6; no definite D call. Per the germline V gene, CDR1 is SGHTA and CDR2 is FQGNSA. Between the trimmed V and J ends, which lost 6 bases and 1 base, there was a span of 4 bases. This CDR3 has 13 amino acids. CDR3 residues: CASRPSGANVLTF. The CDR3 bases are TGTGCCAGCAGGCCATCTGGGGCCAACGTCCTGACTTTC.